These 10 T cell receptor beta chains share one sample of origin, sequenced in a study of CD8+ T cells in alopecia areata. It was cDNA, reverse transcribed from extracted RNA, that served as the sequencing template. The assay was immunoSEQ multiplex PCR, and TCRdb's table has in-frame clones only and misses some. In the table there are some 190,000 clones, 45% to 65% of which are singletons. Treatment meaning: oral pan-JAK inhibitor, 5-10 mg twice daily. The sample consisted of CD4+ T cells sorted from blood, taken at week 4, from a patient treated with tofacitinib. These receptors all stem from a human donor with alopecia areata.

The J gene is TRBJ2-6, the V gene TRBV29-1, with unresolved D. Trimming removed 4 bases from V and 0 bases from J, with 13 bases in between. CDR1 and CDR2 (germline): SQVTM, ANQGSEA. The CDR3 spans 16 residues. Here the CDR3 reads CSVALQIVSGANVLTF. The CDR3 region has the DNA TGCAGCGTTGCCCTTCAAATCGTCTCTGGGGCCAACGTCCTGACTTTC.

The chain employs TRBV5-8 and TRBJ1-5; D not certain. This CDR3 is 14 amino acids long. Germline lookup yields CDR1 SGHTS and CDR2 YDEGEE. V dropped 4 bases and J dropped 0 bases, with 8 bases sitting between them. The CDR3: CASSLGYSNQPQHF. CDR3 nucleotides: TGTGCCAGCAGCCTAGGGTATAGCAATCAGCCCCAGCATTTT.

The V call is TRBV5-1, the J call TRBJ2-5; D is unclear. The end of the DNA aligns better with TRBJ2-7, so the J call may be wrong. The germline CDR1 and CDR2 sequences are SGHRS and YFSETQ. The CDR3 is 11 amino acids. The chain's CDR3 is CASSLGYEQYF. The CDR3 bases are TGCGCCAGCAGCTTGGGCTACGAGCAGTACTTC.

The chain recombines TRBV23-1 with TRBJ2-6; TRBD1 aligns across 8 bases. TRBV23-1 is an ORF; its function is uncertain. The length of the CDR3 is 19 residues. V lost 0 bases and J lost 1; bases outside the gene matches: 8. CDR3 nucleotide sequence: TGCGCCAGCAGTCAATCTTCTCCAGGGGGCCTTTCTGGGGCCAACGTCCTGACTTTC. Translation gives CASSQSSPGGLSGANVLTF.

The V gene is TRBV6-6, the J gene TRBJ1-2, with D unclear. CDR3 length: 11 amino acids. Trimming took 8 bases from V and 8 from J, leaving 12 bases between them. Germline CDR1 is MNHNY and CDR2 is SVGAGI (reference sequence). CDR3 nucleotides: TGTGCCAGCTCCCAAGGAGTAGGCTACACCTTC. Translating gives CASSQGVGYTF.

This clone was counted only a few times. V usage is TRBV29-1 and J usage is TRBJ2-1; TRBD2 matches 10 bases. Losses at the gene ends were 5 bases for V and 7 bases for J; bases not matched to a gene: 20. Germline CDR1 and CDR2: SQVTM and ANQGSEA. The CDR3 extends over 18 amino acids. CDR3 sequence: CSVSPQFSSGGTANEQFF. CDR3 in DNA: TGCAGCGTTAGTCCTCAGTTTTCTAGCGGGGGAACCGCGAATGAGCAGTTCTTC.

CDR3 amino acids: CASSLAGARETQYF. CDR3 coding DNA: TGTGCCAGCAGCTTAGCGGGGGCTCGAGAGACCCAGTACTTC. The chain couples TRBV7-2 to TRBJ2-5; the D gene is possibly TRBD1 (6 bases). Germline CDR1 and CDR2: SGHTA and FQGNSA. The CDR3 runs to 14 residues. V lost 0 bases and J 4 bases, leaving 9 bases between the germline ends.

The chain carries TRBV27 and TRBJ2-7; 16 bases are a match to TRBD2. CDR1 and CDR2 from the germline V gene are MNHEY and SMNVEV (reference sequence). Germline trimming cut 3 bases from V and 6 bases from J; bases unmatched to any gene: 11. The CDR3 has 18 residues. DNA for the CDR3: TGTGCCAGCAGTTTCCGCGCCGGGACTAGCGGGAGGGCGGCCGAGCAGTACTTC. Translating gives CASSFRAGTSGRAAEQYF.

This clone occurred a few times. This chain links TRBV9 with TRBJ2-5, with 9 bases fitting TRBD1. Germline trimming cut 4 bases from V and 5 bases from J; bases unmatched to any gene: 9. Germline V gene lookup returns CDR1 SGDLS and CDR2 YYNGEE. This CDR3 is built from 15 residues. CDR3 sequence (DNA): TGTGCCAGCAGCACTGGGACAGGGCGGAAGGAGACCCAGTACTTC. Translated: CASSTGTGRKETQYF.

This clone was detected only a few times. The chain recombines TRBV5-4 with TRBJ1-1; perhaps TRBD1 as D (5 bases). Germline V CDR1 and CDR2: SGHNT, YYREEE (reference sequence). V shed 9 bases and J shed 5 bases, with 23 bases lying between them. The length of the CDR3 is 15 residues. The chain's CDR3 is CATQRTRGLATEAFF. DNA for the CDR3: TGTGCCACCCAGAGGACGAGGGGACTGGCGACTGAAGCTTTCTTT. Variable domain in full (rest from reference TRBV5-4 and TRBJ1-1): ETGVTQSPTHLIKTRGQQVTLRCSSQSGHNTVSWYQQALGQGPQFIFQYYREEENGRGNFPPRFSGLQFPNYSSELNVNALELDDSALYLCATQRTRGLATEAFFGQGTRLTVV.